The clone carrying this TCR beta chain has only a few counts. No antigen is known for it. This entry belongs to a study of T-cell memory formation after mild COVID-19. Study overall: TCR clusters mostly belonged to single donors.

The CDR3 extends over 15 amino acids. After 5'RACE with constant-segment primers, TCR alpha and TCR beta cDNA libraries carrying sample barcodes and UMIs were obtained. TCRdb called the 5' RACE reads again in MiXCR, with one record for every CDR3 protein. Counted here are fewer than 250,000 distinct CDR3 sequences, roughly 10% occurring once; the ten biggest clones make up 3% to 3.5%. Findings of the study overall: Among CD4+ contracting clones, most were CM and EM, and CD8+ ones EMRA. Pre-infection memory harbored some responding clones, suggesting cross-reactive memory joined.

The sequenced sample was PBMCs or a T cell subset sorted from them (not recorded which). This chain connects TRBV12-3 or TRBV12-4 to TRBJ2-2; D gene unclear. The TCR sequence derives from a man aged 18 to 35 who had mild COVID-19 (a few samples of this study predate the infection). Cell type and time point are not known. The CDR3 is CATRTGINFAGELFF. CDR3 DNA: TGTGCAACCCGAACGGGTATTAATTTTGCCGGGGAGCTGTTTTTT.